This is a list of T cell receptor beta chains from one sample in a study of shared clonotypes between healthy human individuals. Profiled with immunoSEQ multiplex PCR; TCRdb holds only in-frame clones, not every one. The sample records roughly 2.1 million clones, under 95% being singletons. What was sequenced was naive CD8+ T cells from PBMCs. The receptors stem from a man aged 18 to 29 in good health. Some clones in this sample may be carry-over from other donors' samples. Each CDR3 is given without its conserved first and last residue. The order of the fields is J gene, V gene, CDR3 protein.

TRBJ2-4,TRBV11-2,ASSFPGIQY
TRBJ2-1,TRBV18,ASSPPGLAAYNEQF
TRBJ2-1,TRBV7-8,ASSLGSGGNEQF
TRBJ2-7,TRBV21-1,ASRSYEQY
TRBJ2-1,TRBV5-6,ASERDSYNEQF
TRBJ2-7,TRBV28,ASDSLDEREGYEQY
TRBJ1-2,TRBV11-1,ASSATGNYGYT
TRBJ2-7,TRBV11-2,ASSIGTSGSYEQY
TRBJ2-7,TRBV6-5,ASSSDLLGHAYEQY
TRBJ2-7,TRBV9,ASSVGSSYEQY
TRBJ2-7,TRBV6-6,ASSYNSEQY
TRBJ1-2,TRBV7-9,ASSYGTFPASGGYT
TRBJ2-7,TRBV6-5,ASSYSPGPHEQY
TRBJ2-5,TRBV7-9,ASSLTGLQETQY
TRBJ1-2,TRBV5-1,ASSLDRNGYT
TRBJ2-2,TRBV9,ANKGQGGTGELF
TRBJ2-3,TRBV9,ASSVAGSQSATDTQY
TRBJ2-3,TRBV9,ASSVNRGSRSSTDTQY
TRBJ2-6,TRBV28,ASSLRGQGANVLT
TRBJ2-1,TRBV28,ASSWGLAEGAYNEQF
TRBJ2-7,TRBV27,ASSLGGWEGYEQY
TRBJ2-4,TRBV5-4,ASSYWTGLAKNIQY
TRBJ2-5,TRBV7-9,ASSGQLVAETQY
TRBJ1-3,TRBV11-2,ASTPKDGYSGNTIY
TRBJ2-6,TRBV4-1,ASSQLTGGISGANVLT
TRBJ2-4,TRBV28,ASGKAGFGNIQY
TRBJ2-1,TRBV4-1,ASSQPLAGGPYNEQF
TRBJ2-7,TRBV27,ASSWWGSGTYEQY
TRBJ1-1,TRBV2,ASSSLEAF
TRBJ2-1,TRBV7-9,ASSLIRQRFDEQF
TRBJ2-7,TRBV11-2,ASSLRTGRGYEQY
TRBJ1-5,TRBV29-1,SVRTGANQPQH
TRBJ2-7,TRBV7-9,ASSTRDSSYEQY
TRBJ2-3,TRBV5-6,AGSFRGRADTQY
TRBJ1-2,TRBV25-1,ASSPIVGSGYT
TRBJ2-7,TRBV29-1,SVEGGRFDEQY
TRBJ2-2,TRBV27,ASRRDYDTGELF
TRBJ1-1,TRBV28,ASSLDSLGTEAF
TRBJ1-1,TRBV12-5,ASGLGDPNTEAF
TRBJ1-1,TRBV10-3,ASVGEPNTEAF
TRBJ1-1,TRBV30,AWSHIDPPNTEAF
TRBJ2-7,TRBV27,ASSFGDPTAYEQY
TRBJ1-5,TRBV19,ASSILDWTAGQPQH
TRBJ2-7,TRBV27,ASSLGGGRAPYEQY
TRBJ1-5,TRBV6-1,ASSDREYQPQH
TRBJ1-1,TRBV2,ASEEVAFNTEAF
TRBJ2-4,TRBV5-1,ASSLAPLGAKNIQY
TRBJ2-5,TRBV15,ATSRPGTGLQETQY
TRBJ1-3,TRBV7-9,ASSSRGQASGNTIY
TRBJ2-3,TRBV19,ASIPPDGNTDTQY
TRBJ2-2,TRBV23-1,ASADRGPNNTGELF
TRBJ1-1,TRBV19,ASSISTTNTEAF
TRBJ2-2,TRBV19,ASSMNRNGELF
TRBJ2-1,TRBV7-8,ASSPGLAGGLSYNEQF
TRBJ2-6,TRBV7-9,ASSPPGQSGANVLT
TRBJ2-1,TRBV11-2,ASSYLRGVYTPYNEQF
TRBJ1-4,TRBV28,ATTLEGTEGEKLF